A single sample is the source of the 21 T cell receptor beta chains below, sequenced in a study of blood T cell repertoires in COVID-19. Produced via immunoSEQ multiplex PCR; TCRdb's table is partial and in-frame only. This table has about 380,000 clones, 85% appearing once. Sample: peripheral blood. Receptor source: a woman in her late teens or twenties with acute or convalescent COVID-19.

The J gene is TRBJ1-4, the V gene TRBV19, with TRBD1 matching over 8 bases. The CDR3 loop spans 14 amino acids. V lost 6 bases, J lost 6 bases, and 6 bases stayed unmatched. CDR1 LNHDA and CDR2 SQIVND come from the germline V gene (reference sequence). This CDR3 is CASSYRGSDEKLFF. For the CDR3, the DNA is TGTGCCAGTAGCTACAGGGGGTCGGATGAAAAACTGTTTTTT. The full variable domain, in which reference TRBV19 and TRBJ1-4 provide the parts outside the CDR3, is DGGITQSPKYLFRKEGQNVTLSCEQNLNHDAMYWYRQDPGQGLRLIYYSQIVNDFQKGDIAEGYSVSREKKESFPLTVTSAQKNPTAFYLCASSYRGSDEKLFFGSGTQLSVL.

The rearrangement joins TRBV12-5 to TRBJ1-2; a weak D match, TRBD1 (5 bases). The germline V and J ends were trimmed by 10 bases and 2 bases, with 17 bases remaining between them. The length of the CDR3 is 14 residues. Looked up from germline, CDR1 is LGHNT and CDR2 is FRNRAP. The CDR3 DNA sequence: TGTGCTACTGGGGCGGAACCTGAAAACTATGGCTACACCTTC. Translation: CATGAEPENYGYTF. The full variable domain, with the rest looked up from reference TRBV12-5 and TRBJ1-2, is DARVTQTPRHKVTEMGQEVTMRCQPILGHNTVFWYRQTMMQGLELLAYFRNRAPLDDSGMPKDRFSAEMPDATLATLKIQPSEPRDSAVYFCATGAEPENYGYTFGSGTRLTVV.

The J gene is TRBJ2-5, the V gene TRBV3-1 (or the pseudogene TRBV3-2), with 8 bases that match TRBD2. The junction had 8 bases not matched to a gene; V was cut back by 6 bases and J by 5 bases. Germline V gene lookup returns CDR1 LGHDT and CDR2 YNNKEL (reference sequence). This CDR3 comprises 14 residues. CDR3 coding DNA: TGTGCCAGCAGACTAGCGGCGGGAGGCGAGACCCAGTACTTC. The encoded protein is CASRLAAGGETQYF.

The CDR3 DNA is TGTGCCACCAGTGACCGCGGGACAGGGAGTGTCAATGAGCAGTTCTTC. It encodes CATSDRGTGSVNEQFF. The chain is built from TRBV24-1 and TRBJ2-1, with TRBD1 matching over 9 bases. V trimming: 4 bases; J trimming: 6 bases; junction bases outside the gene matches: 9. The germline gives CDR1 KGHDR, CDR2 SFDVKD. This CDR3 comprises 16 residues.

The J gene is TRBJ1-2, the V gene TRBV29-1; D is unclear. The CDR3 sequence is 11 residues long. CDR1 is SQVTM, CDR2 ANQGSEA, per germline. Trimming stripped 6 bases from V and 3 bases from J, with 8 bases between. CDR3 sequence reads: CSVYGDYGYTF. In DNA form, the CDR3 reads TGCAGCGTATACGGGGACTATGGCTACACCTTC.

The J gene is TRBJ1-4, the V gene TRBV5-5; maybe TRBD1 (5 bases). The germline CDR1 and CDR2 sequences are SGHKS and YYEKEE (reference sequence). Trimming stripped 6 bases from V and 2 bases from J, with 11 bases between. The CDR3 has 14 amino acids. Here the CDR3 reads CASTKGWTNEKLFF. DNA for the CDR3: TGTGCCAGCACAAAGGGGTGGACTAATGAAAAACTGTTTTTT.

Notes on this clone: Other DNA sequences in this sample translate to the same CDR3. The chain recombines TRBV9 with TRBJ1-1, with D uncertain. The CDR3 has 12 amino acids. V was trimmed by 0 bases and J by 8 bases, leaving 8 bases between them. Germline V lookup: CDR1 SGDLS, CDR2 YYNGEE. The CDR3 protein is CASSVGGGEAFF. In DNA, the CDR3 is TGTGCCAGCAGCGTAGGGGGAGGAGAAGCTTTCTTT.

This clone has just one count. This chain joins TRBV3-1 (or the pseudogene TRBV3-2) and TRBJ2-5; 8 positions agree with TRBD1. The V gene end was trimmed by 3 bases and the J gene end by 1 base; junction bases not matched to a gene: 4. This CDR3 is 15 amino acids long. Germline V gene lookup returns CDR1 LGHDT and CDR2 YNNKEL (reference sequence). CDR3 amino acids: CASSHKTGGQETQYF. Here the CDR3 DNA reads TGTGCCAGCAGCCACAAAACAGGGGGCCAAGAGACCCAGTACTTC.

This chain uses TRBV4-1 with TRBJ2-7; D possibly corresponds to TRBD2 (5 bases). Germline V gene data show CDR1 as MGHRA and CDR2 as YSYEKL. The V and J ends lost 3 bases and 0 bases respectively, with 12 bases between them. CDR3 size: 15 residues. CDR3 protein: CASSQDGTSSYEQYF. In DNA form, the CDR3 reads TGCGCCAGCAGCCAGGACGGAACTAGCTCCTACGAGCAGTACTTC.

As for this clone: This CDR3 is also generated by other DNA sequences in the sample. The chain has TRBV5-1 and TRBJ1-5; 8 nucleotides align to TRBD1. The junction had 2 bases not matched to a gene; V was cut back by 4 bases and J by 2 bases. CDR3 length equals 14 residues. The germline V gene has CDR1 SGHRS and CDR2 YFSETQ. The CDR3 region is CASSPGQGNQPQHF. CDR3 DNA: TGCGCCAGCAGCCCGGGACAGGGCAATCAGCCCCAGCATTTT. The full variable domain, in which reference TRBV5-1 and TRBJ1-5 provide the parts outside the CDR3, is KAGVTQTPRYLIKTRGQQVTLSCSPISGHRSVSWYQQTPGQGLQFLFEYFSETQRNKGNFPGRFSGRQFSNSRSEMNVSTLELGDSALYLCASSPGQGNQPQHFGDGTRLSIL.

This clone has just one count. This chain links TRBV6-1 with TRBJ1-2; D gene unclear. Germline CDR1 reads MNHNS; CDR2 reads SASEGT. CDR3 size: 14 residues. V was clipped by 2 bases and J by 7 bases, with 14 bases between them. CDR3 residues: CASSETPYRGGYTF. The CDR3 bases are TGTGCCAGCAGTGAAACCCCCTACCGGGGTGGCTACACCTTC.

The V call is TRBV19, the J call TRBJ2-3, with D perhaps matching TRBD1 (6 bases). The CDR3 covers 15 residues. Germline CDR1 is LNHDA and CDR2 is SQIVND (reference sequence). The V end lost 3 bases, the J end lost 0 bases, and 10 bases lay between the germline ends. The CDR3 region has the DNA TGTGCCAGTAGTATCAGGGGATCTAGCACAGATACGCAGTATTTT. Its translation is CASSIRGSSTDTQYF.

Note on this clone: Within the sample, other DNA sequences also encode this same CDR3. V usage is TRBV19 and J usage is TRBJ1-2; D is undetermined. This CDR3 has 13 amino acids. CDR1 LNHDA and CDR2 SQIVND come from the germline V gene (reference sequence). Trimming left V 0 bases short and J 3 bases short, with 5 bases between. The CDR3 sequence: CASSIDPDYGYTF. CDR3 in DNA: TGTGCCAGTAGTATAGACCCGGACTATGGCTACACCTTC.

J is TRBJ1-5 and V is TRBV27; possibly TRBD1 for D (6 bases). Germline V CDR1 and CDR2: MNHEY, SMNVEV (reference sequence). The length of the CDR3 is 14 residues. V was trimmed by 5 bases and J by 5 bases, leaving 13 bases between them. In DNA form, the CDR3 reads TGTGCCAGCAGTCTAGACAGGTTCGATCAGCCCCAGCATTTT. Its translation is CASSLDRFDQPQHF.

This clone appeared once. The chain recombines TRBV5-1 with TRBJ1-1; D unclear. Per the germline V gene, CDR1 is SGHRS and CDR2 is YFSETQ. The ends were cut back, 2 bases at V and 2 bases at J, with 10 bases in the middle. This CDR3 has 14 amino acids. The CDR3, as DNA: TGCGCCAGCAGCTTTCAAGCAACCAACACTGAAGCTTTCTTT. Residues: CASSFQATNTEAFF.

The chain has TRBV5-1 and TRBJ1-1; D ambiguous. The CDR3 is 14 amino acids. V was trimmed by 2 bases and J by 4 bases, leaving 12 bases between them. Germline V gene sequence: CDR1 SGHRS, CDR2 YFSETQ. This CDR3 reads CASSFVAEGTEAFF. CDR3 in DNA: TGCGCCAGCAGCTTCGTGGCGGAGGGCACTGAAGCTTTCTTT.

This clone was detected only once. The CDR3, as DNA: TGTGCCAGCAGCAGACTAGCGGTGTACCAAGAGACCCAGTACTTC. It encodes CASSRLAVYQETQYF. J is TRBJ2-5 and V is TRBV2, with 9 bases fitting TRBD2. Germline assignment: CDR1 SNHLY and CDR2 FYNNEI. Trimming took 6 bases from V and 0 from J; bases not matched to a gene: 5. CDR3 size: 15 residues. The full variable domain, completed using reference TRBV2 and TRBJ2-5, is EPEVTQTPSHQVTQMGQEVILRCVPISNHLYFYWYRQILGQKVEFLVSFYNNEISEKSEIFDDQFSVERPDGSNFTLKIRSTKLEDSAMYFCASSRLAVYQETQYFGPGTRLLVL.

J is TRBJ1-2 and V is TRBV9; D possibly corresponds to TRBD1 (5 bases). CDR1 and CDR2 (germline): SGDLS, YYNGEE. CDR3 size: 15 residues. The V end was cut by 0 bases, the J end by 4 bases, with 13 bases between. The CDR3 region is CASSVGGAGGYGYTF. Written as DNA, the CDR3 is TGTGCCAGCAGCGTAGGTGGGGCTGGTGGCTATGGCTACACCTTC. Full variable domain (rest looked up from reference TRBV9 and TRBJ1-2): DSGVTQTPKHLITATGQRVTLRCSPRSGDLSVYWYQQSLDQGLQFLIQYYNGEERAKGNILERFSAQQFPDLHSELNLSSLELGDSALYFCASSVGGAGGYGYTFGSGTRLTVV.

The chain carries TRBV9 and TRBJ1-2; 11 bases map to TRBD1. V shed 3 bases, J shed 4 bases, and the junction held 8 bases outside the gene matches. The CDR3 contains 16 residues. CDR1 and CDR2 from the germline V gene are SGDLS and YYNGEE. Here the CDR3 reads CASSGTGTGGIYGYTF. CDR3 nucleotides: TGTGCCAGCAGCGGTACCGGGACAGGGGGGATCTATGGCTACACCTTC.

The chain recombines TRBV24-1 with TRBJ2-4; D is perhaps TRBD2 (6 bases). Germline lookup yields CDR1 KGHDR and CDR2 SFDVKD. CDR3 length equals 15 residues. V was pared by 4 bases and J by 7 bases, with 16 bases between. The CDR3 sequence: CATSDGTENMNIQYF. CDR3 DNA sequence: TGTGCCACCAGTGACGGGACTGAGAACATGAACATTCAGTACTTC.

The chain links TRBV19 to TRBJ1-2, with TRBD1 matching over 9 bases. With V trimmed by 6 bases and J by 4 bases, 3 bases remained unmatched. Germline values: CDR1 LNHDA, CDR2 SQIVND (reference sequence). This CDR3 has 13 amino acids. CDR3 region: CASRVTGGYGYTF. The CDR3 DNA is TGTGCCAGTAGGGTGACAGGGGGCTATGGCTACACCTTC.